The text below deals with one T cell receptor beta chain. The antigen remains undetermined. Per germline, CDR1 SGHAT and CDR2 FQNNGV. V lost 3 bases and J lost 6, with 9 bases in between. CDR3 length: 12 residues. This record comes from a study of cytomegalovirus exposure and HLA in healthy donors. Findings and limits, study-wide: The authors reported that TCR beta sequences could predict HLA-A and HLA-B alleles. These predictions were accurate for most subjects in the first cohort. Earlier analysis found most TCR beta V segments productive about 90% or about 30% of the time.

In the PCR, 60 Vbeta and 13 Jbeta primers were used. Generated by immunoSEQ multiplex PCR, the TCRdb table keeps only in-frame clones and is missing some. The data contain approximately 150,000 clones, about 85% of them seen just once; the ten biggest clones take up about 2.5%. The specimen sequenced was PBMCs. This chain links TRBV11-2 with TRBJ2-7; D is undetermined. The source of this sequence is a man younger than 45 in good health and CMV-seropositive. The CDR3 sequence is CASSLRLGEQYF. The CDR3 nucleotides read TGTGCCAGCAGCTTGCGGCTGGGCGAGCAGTACTTC.